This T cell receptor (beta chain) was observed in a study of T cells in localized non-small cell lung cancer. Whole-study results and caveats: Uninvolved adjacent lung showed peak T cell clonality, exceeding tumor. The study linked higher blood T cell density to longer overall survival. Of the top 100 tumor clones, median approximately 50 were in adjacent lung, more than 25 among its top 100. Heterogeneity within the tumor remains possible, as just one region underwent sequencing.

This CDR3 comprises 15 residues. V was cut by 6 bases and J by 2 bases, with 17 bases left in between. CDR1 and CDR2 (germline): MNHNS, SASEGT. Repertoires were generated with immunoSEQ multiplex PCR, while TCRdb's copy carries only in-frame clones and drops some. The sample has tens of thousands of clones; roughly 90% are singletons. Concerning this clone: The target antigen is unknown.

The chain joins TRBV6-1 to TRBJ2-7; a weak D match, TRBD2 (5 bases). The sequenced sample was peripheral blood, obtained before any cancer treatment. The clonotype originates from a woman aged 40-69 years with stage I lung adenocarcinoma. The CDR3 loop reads CASRWGEWRTYEQYF. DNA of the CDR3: TGTGCCAGCAGATGGGGTGAGTGGAGGACCTACGAGCAGTACTTC.